This T cell receptor (beta chain) stems from a study of blood T cells in healthy people across ages. Whole-study findings and limits: There was a strong correlation between TCR beta diversity and naive T cell percentage. Leaving the PBMCs unsorted stopped any conclusive comparison of naive versus antigen-experienced cells.

This clonotype was seen more than once but under ten times. Antigen specificity is unknown. Using a J-beta primer mix together with a sample-barcoded 5' primer, a second PCR was run for roughly 6 to 12 cycles. TCRdb re-analysed the 5' RACE reads in MiXCR, keeping a single row per CDR3 protein. The sample has fewer than 1.5 million distinct CDR3 sequences; 35% to 45% are singletons. The germline V gene encodes CDR1 SGHTA and CDR2 FQGNSA. Trimming cost V 1 base and J 7 bases, with 7 bases left between them. The CDR3 has 12 residues. The rearrangement links TRBV7-2 to TRBJ1-2; D uncertain. Sequenced: blood. This clonotype was obtained from a woman younger than 30 in good health. CDR3 sequence: CASSLDVAGYTF. The DNA for the CDR3 is TGTGCCAGCAGCTTAGACGTGGCTGGCTACACCTTC.